A selection of T cell receptor beta chains follows, all from one sample in a study of immune evolution from preneoplasia to lung adenocarcinoma. Sequencing used immunoSEQ multiplex PCR; TCRdb keeps in-frame clones, though not all of them. Found here are 3,500 to 5,000 clones, about 80% of them singletons; the top ten hold approximately 10%. The sequenced sample consisted of FFPE minimally invasive lung adenocarcinoma tissue. The receptors stem from a person aged 70 to 80 with lung adenocarcinoma. Each CDR3 is given with its conserved first and last residue. The order of the fields is V gene, clone size, D gene, J gene, CDR3 DNA, CDR3 protein. A D gene is named only where the DNA matches it firmly. Size is stated for part of the rows, as once, few or many counts, or as a class when the clone is expanded.

TRBV2	.	TRBD1	TRBJ2-7	TGTGCTAGCAGTGACCCCATGACCGGGACAGGGGGAGAGCAGTACTTC	CASSDPMTGTGGEQYF
TRBV29-1	few	TRBD2	TRBJ2-2	TGCAGCGTCCGTGTACCGGGACTAGAATATTACACCGGGGAGCTGTTTTTT	CSVRVPGLEYYTGELFF
TRBV15	.	TRBD2	TRBJ2-1	TGTGCCACCAGCAGAGCCGTGGCGGGAGTGGTCAATGAGCAGTTCTTC	CATSRAVAGVVNEQFF
TRBV19	few	.	TRBJ2-4	TGTGCCAGTAGGCCGGGGGACGGGAAAAACATTCAGTACTTC	CASRPGDGKNIQYF
TRBV19	once	.	TRBJ2-2	TGTGCCAGTAGGGTCGGGAGAGTCGGGGAGCTGTTTTTT	CASRVGRVGELFF
TRBV5-1	.	TRBD1	TRBJ2-3	TGCGCCAGCAGGACAGGGGGCGGCATCGGAGATACGCAGTATTTT	CASRTGGGIGDTQYF
TRBV7-9	.	.	TRBJ2-3	TGTGCCAGCAGCTTGGAGGGCCCGGATACGCAGTATTTT	CASSLEGPDTQYF
TRBV7-2	.	TRBD1	TRBJ1-3	TGTGCCAGCAGCCCGAACAGGGGATCCGGAAACACCATATATTTT	CASSPNRGSGNTIYF
TRBV13	.	.	TRBJ1-3	TGTGCCAGCAGCTTAGGCCAGGGACCTGTTTTT	CASSLGQGPVF
TRBV7-9	.	.	TRBJ2-7	TGTGCCAGCAGCGTAAAATACGAGCAGTACTTC	CASSVKYEQYF
TRBV7-9	.	TRBD1	TRBJ2-7	TGTGCCAGCGCTTGGGGGACAGGGGGCCACGAGCAGTACTTC	CASAWGTGGHEQYF
TRBV9	once	.	TRBJ2-7	TGTGCCAGCAGCGTAGGGCGGGCAGGGTCCTACGAGCAGTACTTC	CASSVGRAGSYEQYF
TRBV7-2	.	.	TRBJ2-7	TGTGCCAGCAGCATGGGACATTCCGGCTCCTACGAGCAGTACTTC	CASSMGHSGSYEQYF
TRBV21-1	.	.	TRBJ2-3	TGTGCCAGCAGCAAAAGAACAGATACGCAGTATTTT	CASSKRTDTQYF
TRBV9	.	TRBD1	TRBJ1-5	TGTGCCAGCAGCGTCACAGGGGACAGCAATCAGCCCCAGCATTTT	CASSVTGDSNQPQHF
TRBV30	.	.	TRBJ1-5	TGTGCCTGGAGGTCGGAAGCCAGCAATCAGCCCCAGCATTTT	CAWRSEASNQPQHF
TRBV6-5	.	.	TRBJ2-7	TGTGCCAGCAGTTTGACTACAACATCCTACGAGCAGTACTTC	CASSLTTTSYEQYF
TRBV4-2	.	TRBD2	TRBJ2-1	TGTGCCAGCAGCCCGACTAGGAGCGGGAGTGAGCAGTTCTTC	CASSPTRSGSEQFF
TRBV5-4	.	.	TRBJ1-1	TGTGCCTGCCGGGGGGCGGTGAACACTGAAGCTTTCTTT	CACRGAVNTEAFF
TRBV10-2	.	TRBD2	TRBJ2-5	TGCGCCAGCAGCCGGGGGGAAGAGACCCAGTACTTC	CASSRGEETQYF
TRBV5-1	few	TRBD2	TRBJ2-3	TGCGCCAGCAGCTTGGTAACTAGCGGTTTAGGAGATACGCAGTATTTT	CASSLVTSGLGDTQYF
TRBV12-5	.	.	TRBJ2-1	TGTGCTAGTGGTTTAGGGGTTTACAATGAGCAGTTCTTC	CASGLGVYNEQFF
TRBV30	.	.	TRBJ1-6	TGTGCCTGGAGTGTGCAGGGTAAAAATTCACCCCTCCACTTT	CAWSVQGKNSPLHF
TRBV7-2	.	TRBD2	TRBJ2-7	TGTGCCAGCAGCCTGACTAGCGGGAGTCATTACGAGCAGTACTTC	CASSLTSGSHYEQYF
TRBV19	.	TRBD1	TRBJ2-2	TGTGCCAGTAGTGCCCGACAGGGTGGGACCGGGGAGCTGTTTTTT	CASSARQGGTGELFF